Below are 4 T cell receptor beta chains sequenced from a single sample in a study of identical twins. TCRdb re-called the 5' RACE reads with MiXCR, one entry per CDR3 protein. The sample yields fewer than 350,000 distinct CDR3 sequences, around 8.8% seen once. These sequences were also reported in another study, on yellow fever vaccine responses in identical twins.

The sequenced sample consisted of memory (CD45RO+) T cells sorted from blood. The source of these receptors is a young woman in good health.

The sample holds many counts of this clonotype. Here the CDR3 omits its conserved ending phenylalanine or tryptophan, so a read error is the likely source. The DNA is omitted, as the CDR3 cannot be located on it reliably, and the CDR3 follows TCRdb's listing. The CDR3 spells CASSPPVTI. This sequence joins TRBV3-1 and TRBJ2-3; the D segment call TRBD1 is taken from the table without a DNA check. Including both end residues, the CDR3 is 9 amino acids long. Germline CDR1 is LGHDT and CDR2 is YNNKEL (reference sequence).

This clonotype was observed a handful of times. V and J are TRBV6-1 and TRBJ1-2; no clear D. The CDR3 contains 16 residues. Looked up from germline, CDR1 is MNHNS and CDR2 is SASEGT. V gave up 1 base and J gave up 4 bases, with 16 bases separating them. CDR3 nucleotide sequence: TGTGCCAGCAGTGAAGGGAACAGCTGGTTTTCCTATGGCTACACCTTC. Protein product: CASSEGNSWFSYGYTF.

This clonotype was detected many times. The CDR3 DNA follows: TGTGCCAGCAGTTACTCATCGGGTAGCGGGAGGGTATATGAGCAGTTCTTC. Translated: CASSYSSGSGRVYEQFF. The chain links TRBV6-2 or TRBV6-3 to TRBJ2-1; 11 bases line up with TRBD2. V dropped 0 bases and J dropped 8; count of bases not matched to a gene: 9. The germline V gene encodes CDR1 MNHEY and CDR2 SVGEGT. The CDR3 has 17 amino acids.

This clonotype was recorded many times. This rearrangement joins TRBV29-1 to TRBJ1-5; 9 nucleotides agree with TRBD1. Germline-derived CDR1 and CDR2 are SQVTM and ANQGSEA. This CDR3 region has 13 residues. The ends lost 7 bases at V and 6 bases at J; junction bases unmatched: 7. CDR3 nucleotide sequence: TGCAGCGGAGGGACAGGGAGGGGTCAGCCCCAGCATTTT. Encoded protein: CSGGTGRGQPQHF.